This TCR beta chain was sequenced in a study of T-cell reconstitution after alpha-beta-depleted transplantation in children. Germline V CDR1 and CDR2: DFQATT, SNEGSKA (reference sequence). The CDR3 contains 17 residues. V dropped 7 bases and J dropped 3; count of bases not matched to a gene: 13. This clonotype was counted many times. Preparation of the TCRbeta library used unique molecular identifiers. TCRdb redid the calling of the PCR reads with MiXCR, one entry per CDR3 protein. This sample has about 480,000 distinct CDR3 sequences, with about 12% found just once. The chain uses TRBV20-1 and TRBJ2-3; 13 nucleotides match TRBD2. This receptor was obtained from a human donor who donated a stem cell graft to a child with combined immunodeficiency. Sequenced here: PBMCs from the stem cell graft donor, sampled from the stem cell graft. In DNA, the CDR3 is TGCAGTGTCCCCAGCGGACTAGCGGGAGTAAGAACAGATACGCAGTATTTT. It translates to CSVPSGLAGVRTDTQYF.